This T cell receptor beta chain emerged from a study of STAT5B mutations in CD4+ large granular lymphocyte leukemia. Assay: immunoSEQ multiplex PCR; the TCRdb copy retains only in-frame clones and omits some. The sample has approximately 30,000 clones; around 67% are singletons. A word on this clone: Antigen unknown.

General study results and limits: Patient CD4-sorted repertoires stayed more clonal than healthy ones after leukemic-clone removal.

This TCR was recovered from a human donor in good health. The sequenced material came from CD4+ T cells from blood buffy coats.

Here the CDR3 DNA reads TGCGCCAGCAGCTTGCAGGGGGCCAGTGGCTACACCTTC. Translating gives CASSLQGASGYTF. The chain joins TRBV5-1 to TRBJ1-2; TRBD1 matches at 8 bases. Unmatched junction bases numbered 3, after V lost 1 base and J lost 7 bases. Germline V lookup: CDR1 SGHRS, CDR2 YFSETQ. CDR3 size: 13 residues.